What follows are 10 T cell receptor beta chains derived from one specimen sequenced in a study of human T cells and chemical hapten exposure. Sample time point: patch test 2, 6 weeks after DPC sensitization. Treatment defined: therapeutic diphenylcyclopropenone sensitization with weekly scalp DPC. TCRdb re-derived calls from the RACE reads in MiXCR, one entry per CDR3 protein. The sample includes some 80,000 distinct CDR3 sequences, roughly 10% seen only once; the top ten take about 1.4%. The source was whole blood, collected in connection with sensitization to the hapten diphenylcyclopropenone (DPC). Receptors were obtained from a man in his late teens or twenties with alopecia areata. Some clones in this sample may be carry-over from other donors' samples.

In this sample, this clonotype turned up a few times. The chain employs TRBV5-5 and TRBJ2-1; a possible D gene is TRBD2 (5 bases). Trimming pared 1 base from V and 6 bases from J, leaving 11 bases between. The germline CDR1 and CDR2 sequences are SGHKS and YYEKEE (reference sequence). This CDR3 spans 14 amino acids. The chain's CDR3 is CASSLHPGSNEQFF. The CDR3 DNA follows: TGTGCCAGCAGCTTGCATCCGGGGAGCAATGAGCAGTTCTTC.

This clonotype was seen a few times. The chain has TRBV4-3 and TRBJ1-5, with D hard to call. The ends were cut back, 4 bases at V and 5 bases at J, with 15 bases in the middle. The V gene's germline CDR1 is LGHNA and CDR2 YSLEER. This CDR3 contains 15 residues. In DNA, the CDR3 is TGCGCCAGCAGCCTCGGCCGCGGTCGGGATCAGCCCCAGCATTTT. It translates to CASSLGRGRDQPQHF.

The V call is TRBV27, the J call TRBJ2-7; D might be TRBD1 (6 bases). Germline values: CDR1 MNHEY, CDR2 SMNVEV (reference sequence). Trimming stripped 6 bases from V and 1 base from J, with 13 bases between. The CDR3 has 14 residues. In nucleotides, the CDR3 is TGTGCCAGCAGAAGGGGGACACGGTCCTACGAGCAGTACTTC. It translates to CASRRGTRSYEQYF.

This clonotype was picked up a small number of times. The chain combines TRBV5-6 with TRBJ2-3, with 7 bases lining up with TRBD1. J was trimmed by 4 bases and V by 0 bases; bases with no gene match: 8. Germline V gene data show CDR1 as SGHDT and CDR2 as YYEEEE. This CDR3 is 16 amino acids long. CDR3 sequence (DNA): TGTGCCAGCAGCTTGGCCGACAGGGCTTTCGCAGATACGCAGTATTTT. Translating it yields CASSLADRAFADTQYF.

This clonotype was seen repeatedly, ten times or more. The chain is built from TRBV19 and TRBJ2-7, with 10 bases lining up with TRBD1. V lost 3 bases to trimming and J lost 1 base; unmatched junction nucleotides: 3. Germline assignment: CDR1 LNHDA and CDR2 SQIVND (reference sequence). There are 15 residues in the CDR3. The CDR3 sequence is CASSIRTGGSYEQYV. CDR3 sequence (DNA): TGTGCCAGTAGTATCCGGACAGGGGGTTCCTACGAGCAGTACGTC.

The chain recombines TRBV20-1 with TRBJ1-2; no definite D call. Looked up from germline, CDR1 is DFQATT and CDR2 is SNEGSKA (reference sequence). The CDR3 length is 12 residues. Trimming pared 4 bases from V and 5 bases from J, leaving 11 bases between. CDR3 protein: CSATRERYGYTF. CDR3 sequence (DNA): TGCAGTGCTACTCGGGAGCGGTATGGCTACACCTTC.

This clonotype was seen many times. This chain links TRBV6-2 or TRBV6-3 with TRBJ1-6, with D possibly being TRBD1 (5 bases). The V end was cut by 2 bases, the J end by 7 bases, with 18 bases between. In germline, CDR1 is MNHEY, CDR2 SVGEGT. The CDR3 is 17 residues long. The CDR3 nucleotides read TGTGCCAGCAGTTACCCCGACAGTATGAGCGGGAATTCACCCCTCCACTTT. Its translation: CASSYPDSMSGNSPLHF.

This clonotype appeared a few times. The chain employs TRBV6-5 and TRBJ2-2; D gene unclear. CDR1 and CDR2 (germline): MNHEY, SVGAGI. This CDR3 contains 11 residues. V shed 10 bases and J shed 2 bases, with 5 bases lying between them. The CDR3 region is CATFNTGELFF. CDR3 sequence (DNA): TGTGCCACGTTTAACACCGGGGAGCTGTTTTTT.

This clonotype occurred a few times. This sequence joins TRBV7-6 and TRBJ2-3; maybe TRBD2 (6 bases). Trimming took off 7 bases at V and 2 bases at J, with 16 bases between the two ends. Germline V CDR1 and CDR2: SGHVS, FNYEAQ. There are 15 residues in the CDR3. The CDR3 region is CASNRGGENTDTQYF. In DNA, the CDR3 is TGTGCCAGCAACCGGGGCGGGGAAAACACAGATACGCAGTATTTT.

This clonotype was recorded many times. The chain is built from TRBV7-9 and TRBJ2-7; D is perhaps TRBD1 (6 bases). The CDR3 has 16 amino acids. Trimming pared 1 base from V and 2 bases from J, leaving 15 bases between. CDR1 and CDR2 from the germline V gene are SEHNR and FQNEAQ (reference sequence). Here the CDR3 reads CASSLGGTPHTYEQYF. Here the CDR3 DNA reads TGTGCCAGCAGCTTAGGAGGGACACCCCACACCTACGAGCAGTACTTC. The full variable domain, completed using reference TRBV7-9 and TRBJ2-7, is DTGVSQNPRHKITKRGQNVTFRCDPISEHNRLYWYRQTLGQGPEFLTYFQNEAQLEKSRLLSDRFSAERPKGSFSTLEIQRTEQGDSAMYLCASSLGGTPHTYEQYFGPGTRLTVT.